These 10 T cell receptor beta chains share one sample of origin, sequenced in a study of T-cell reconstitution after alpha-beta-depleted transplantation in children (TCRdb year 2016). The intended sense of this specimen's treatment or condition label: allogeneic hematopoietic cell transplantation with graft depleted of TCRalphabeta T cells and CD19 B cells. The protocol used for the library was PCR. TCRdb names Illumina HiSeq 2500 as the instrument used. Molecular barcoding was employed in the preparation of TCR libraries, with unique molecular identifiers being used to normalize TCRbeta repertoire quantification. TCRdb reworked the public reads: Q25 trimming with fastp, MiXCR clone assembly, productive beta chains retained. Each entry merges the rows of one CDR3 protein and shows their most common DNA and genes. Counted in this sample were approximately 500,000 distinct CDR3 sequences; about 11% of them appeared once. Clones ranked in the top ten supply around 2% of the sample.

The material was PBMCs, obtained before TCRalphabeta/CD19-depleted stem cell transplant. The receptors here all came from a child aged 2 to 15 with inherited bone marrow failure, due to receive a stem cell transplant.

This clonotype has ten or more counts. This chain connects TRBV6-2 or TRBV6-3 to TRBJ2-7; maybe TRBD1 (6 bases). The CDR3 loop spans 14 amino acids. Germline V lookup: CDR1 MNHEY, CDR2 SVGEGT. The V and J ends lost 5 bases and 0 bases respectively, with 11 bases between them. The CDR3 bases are TGTGCCAGCAGTGATACAGGGAGCTCCTACGAGCAGTACTTC. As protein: CASSDTGSSYEQYF.

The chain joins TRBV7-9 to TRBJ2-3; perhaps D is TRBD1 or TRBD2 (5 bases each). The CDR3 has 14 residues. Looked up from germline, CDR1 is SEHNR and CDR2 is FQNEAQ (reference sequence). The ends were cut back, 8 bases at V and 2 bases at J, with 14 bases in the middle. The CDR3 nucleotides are TGTGCCAGCGCCCGGGACCCAACCACAGATACGCAGTATTTT. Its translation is CASARDPTTDTQYF.

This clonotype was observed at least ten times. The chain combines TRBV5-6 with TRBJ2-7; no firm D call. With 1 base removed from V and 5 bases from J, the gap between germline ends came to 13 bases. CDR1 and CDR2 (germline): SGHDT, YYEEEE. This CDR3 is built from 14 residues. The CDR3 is CASSLFIGPHEQYF. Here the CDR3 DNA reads TGTGCCAGCAGCTTGTTTATAGGGCCCCACGAGCAGTACTTC.

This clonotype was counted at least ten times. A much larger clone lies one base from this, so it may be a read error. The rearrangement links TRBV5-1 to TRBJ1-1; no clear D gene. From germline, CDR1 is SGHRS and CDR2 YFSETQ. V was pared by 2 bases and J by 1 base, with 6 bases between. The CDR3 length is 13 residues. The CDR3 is CASSFEGNTEAFF. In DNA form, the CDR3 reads TGCGCCAGCAGCTTCGAGGGGAACACTGAAGCTTTCTTT.

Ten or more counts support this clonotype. The CDR3, as DNA: TGTGCCACCAGTGGAGGGGCGGTCACTGAAGCTTTCTTT. Its translation is CATSGGAVTEAFF. The chain employs TRBV24-1 and TRBJ1-1; D possibly corresponds to TRBD1 (5 bases). The V and J ends lost 5 bases and 4 bases respectively, with 10 bases between them. CDR1 is KGHDR and CDR2 is SFDVKD in the germline V gene. The CDR3 runs to 13 residues.

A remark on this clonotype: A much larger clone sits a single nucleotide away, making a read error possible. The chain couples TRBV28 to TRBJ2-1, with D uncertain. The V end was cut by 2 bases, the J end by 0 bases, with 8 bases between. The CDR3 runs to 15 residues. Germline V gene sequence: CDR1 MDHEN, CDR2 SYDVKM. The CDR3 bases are TGTGCCAGCAGTTTAAGCTTGAGCTCCTACAATGAGCAGTTCTTC. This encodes CASSLSLSSYNEQFF. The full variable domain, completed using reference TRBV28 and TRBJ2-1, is DVKVTQSSRYLVKRTGEKVFLECVQDMDHENMFWYRQDPGLGLRLIYFSYDVKMKEKGDIPEGYSVSREKKERFSLILESASTNQTSMYLCASSLSLSSYNEQFFGPGTRLTVL.

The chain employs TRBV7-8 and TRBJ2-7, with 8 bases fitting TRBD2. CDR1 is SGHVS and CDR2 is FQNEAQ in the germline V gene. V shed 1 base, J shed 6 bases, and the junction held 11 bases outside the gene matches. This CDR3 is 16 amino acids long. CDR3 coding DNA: TGTGCCAGCAGCTTAGTGGGGGGACTAGTCTCGGTCGAGCAGTACTTC. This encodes CASSLVGGLVSVEQYF.

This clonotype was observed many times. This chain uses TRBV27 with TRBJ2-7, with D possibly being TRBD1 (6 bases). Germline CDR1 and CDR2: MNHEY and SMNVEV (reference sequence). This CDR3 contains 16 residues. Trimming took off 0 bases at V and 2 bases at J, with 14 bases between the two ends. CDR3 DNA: TGTGCCAGCAGTTTATCGGGGGCAGTTTCGCCCTACGAGCAGTACTTC. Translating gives CASSLSGAVSPYEQYF.

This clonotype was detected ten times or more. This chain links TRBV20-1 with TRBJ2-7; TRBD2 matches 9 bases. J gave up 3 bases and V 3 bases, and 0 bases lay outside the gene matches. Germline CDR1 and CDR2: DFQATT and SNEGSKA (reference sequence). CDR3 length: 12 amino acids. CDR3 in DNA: TGCAGTGCTAGTAGCGGGAGCTACGAGCAGTACTTC. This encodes CSASSGSYEQYF.

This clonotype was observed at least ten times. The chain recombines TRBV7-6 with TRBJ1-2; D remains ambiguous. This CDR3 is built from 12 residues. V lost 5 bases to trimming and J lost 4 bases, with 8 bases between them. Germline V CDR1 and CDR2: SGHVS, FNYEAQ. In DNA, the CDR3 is TGTGCCAGCAGCCCCGGGTTCTATGGCTACACCTTC. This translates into CASSPGFYGYTF.